These 12 T cell receptor beta chains share one sample of origin, sequenced in a study of blood T cell repertoires in COVID-19. Measured with immunoSEQ multiplex PCR; TCRdb has only the in-frame clones, and not every one. The profile shows about 330,000 clones, around 87% of them singletons. Source material: peripheral blood. These receptors were taken from a woman between 45 and 60 years old with active or convalescent COVID-19.

CDR3 residues: CASSQEGGVNTNEKLFF. In DNA, the CDR3 is TGCGCCAGCAGCCAAGAGGGGGGAGTGAACACTAATGAAAAACTGTTTTTT. The rearrangement joins TRBV4-1 to TRBJ1-4, with a tentative D call TRBD1 (5 bases). The CDR3 totals 17 residues. Deletions cut 0 bases from V and 2 bases from J, with 13 bases between. The germline V gene encodes CDR1 MGHRA and CDR2 YSYEKL.

The chain employs TRBV6-5 and TRBJ1-4; 7 bases are shared with TRBD1. CDR3 length: 16 amino acids. Germline lookup yields CDR1 MNHEY and CDR2 SVGAGI. With V trimmed by 0 bases and J by 0 bases, 1 base remained unmatched. In nucleotides, the CDR3 is TGTGCCAGCAGTTACTCGGGGACAGCAACTAATGAAAAACTGTTTTTT. It specifies CASSYSGTATNEKLFF.

V usage is TRBV15 and J usage is TRBJ2-2, with D perhaps TRBD2 (6 bases). Germline-derived CDR1 and CDR2 are LNHNV and YYDKDF (reference sequence). Trimming pared 1 base from V and 0 bases from J, leaving 24 bases between. This CDR3 has 21 amino acids. CDR3 coding DNA: TGTGCCACCAGCAGAGGGGAGGCAGGAGCTTCTCGATTCGCGAACACCGGGGAGCTGTTTTTT. Its protein is CATSRGEAGASRFANTGELFF.

The chain combines TRBV19 with TRBJ1-2; TRBD1 aligns across 9 bases. This CDR3 is built from 13 residues. Per germline, CDR1 LNHDA and CDR2 SQIVND (reference sequence). V lost 8 bases and J lost 3; bases outside the gene matches: 4. The CDR3 DNA follows: TGTGCCAGTGCCCGGGACAGGGACTATGGCTACACCTTC. It codes for CASARDRDYGYTF.

The V and J genes are TRBV4-2 and TRBJ2-1; 12 nucleotides align to TRBD2. After removal of 0 bases from V and 5 bases from J, the junction contained 8 bases not matched to a gene. Germline V gene data show CDR1 as LGHNA and CDR2 as YNFKEQ. This CDR3 contains 18 residues. Here the CDR3 DNA reads TGTGCCAGCAGCCAAGATCTAAGACGGACTAGCGGGAACAATGAGCAGTTCTTC. Its protein is CASSQDLRRTSGNNEQFF.

The chain joins TRBV5-5 to TRBJ1-3; D not resolved. Trimming took off 0 bases at V and 0 bases at J, with 7 bases between the two ends. The CDR3 covers 15 residues. Germline lookup yields CDR1 SGHKS and CDR2 YYEKEE (reference sequence). CDR3 loop: CASSLDRNSGNTIYF. In DNA form, the CDR3 reads TGTGCCAGCAGCTTGGACAGAAACTCTGGAAACACCATATATTTT.

The rearrangement uses TRBV7-2 and TRBJ2-7; TRBD2 aligns across 9 bases. Germline V gene lookup returns CDR1 SGHTA and CDR2 FQGNSA. V lost 2 bases, J lost 1 base, and 12 bases stayed unmatched. This CDR3 comprises 18 residues. CDR3 in DNA: TGTGCCAGCAGCTTAATGAGCCCAGCGGGAGGTCTATCCTACGAGCAGTACTTC. Translated: CASSLMSPAGGLSYEQYF.

V gene TRBV11-2 combines with J gene TRBJ2-7; D is possibly TRBD1 (6 bases). From germline, CDR1 is SGHAT and CDR2 FQNNGV. The ends were cut back, 5 bases at V and 7 bases at J, with 15 bases in the middle. This CDR3 spans 13 amino acids. This chain's CDR3 is CASSGQLYGEQYF. CDR3 in DNA: TGTGCCAGCAGCGGACAGCTCTATGGGGAGCAGTACTTC.

The gene calls are TRBV5-1 and TRBJ2-3; D unresolved. This CDR3 region has 16 residues. The V and J ends lost 3 bases and 6 bases respectively, with 20 bases between them. Germline V CDR1 and CDR2: SGHRS, YFSETQ. The CDR3: CASSSVGGVLGDTQYF. CDR3 nucleotides: TGCGCCAGCAGCTCCGTTGGCGGCGTATTAGGTGATACGCAGTATTTT. The full variable domain, in which reference TRBV5-1 and TRBJ2-3 provide the parts outside the CDR3, is KAGVTQTPRYLIKTRGQQVTLSCSPISGHRSVSWYQQTPGQGLQFLFEYFSETQRNKGNFPGRFSGRQFSNSRSEMNVSTLELGDSALYLCASSSVGGVLGDTQYFGPGTRLTVL.

This clone occurred a few times. The chain is built from TRBV7-3 and TRBJ1-2; weak D call: TRBD1 (6 bases). Trimming took off 0 bases at V and 3 bases at J, with 11 bases between the two ends. CDR1 is SGHTA and CDR2 is FQGTGA in the germline V gene. This CDR3 region has 15 residues. The CDR3 spells CASSLTGTLDYGYTF. CDR3 DNA sequence: TGTGCCAGCAGCTTAACGGGGACACTGGACTATGGCTACACCTTC.

The chain combines TRBV5-1 with TRBJ2-1; 11 bases fit TRBD2. With 4 bases clipped from V and 5 bases from J, the junction kept 11 bases outside the gene matches. Germline-derived CDR1 and CDR2 are SGHRS and YFSETQ. The CDR3 consists of 17 residues. The CDR3 loop reads CASSLGLAGGYHNEQFF. The CDR3, as DNA: TGCGCCAGCAGCCTGGGTCTAGCGGGAGGTTACCACAATGAGCAGTTCTTC.

This chain joins TRBV4-3 and TRBJ1-2; D perhaps matches TRBD1 (5 bases). This CDR3 is built from 15 residues. Germline CDR1 reads LGHNA; CDR2 reads YSLEER. Trimming shortened V by 3 bases and J by 6 bases, and 17 bases separated the two germline ends. CDR3 nucleotide sequence: TGCGCCAGCAGCCATGTTGGATCGGGACTAAATGGCTACACCTTC. It encodes CASSHVGSGLNGYTF.